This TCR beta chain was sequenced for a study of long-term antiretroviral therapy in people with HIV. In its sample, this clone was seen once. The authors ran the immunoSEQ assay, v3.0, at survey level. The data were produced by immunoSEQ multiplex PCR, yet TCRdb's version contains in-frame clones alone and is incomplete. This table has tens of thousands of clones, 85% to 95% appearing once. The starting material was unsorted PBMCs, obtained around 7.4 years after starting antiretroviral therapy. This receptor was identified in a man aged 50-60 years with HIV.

For the CDR3, the DNA is TGTGCCAGCAGCTTAGGCCGAGGGTGGGCGCCTGAAGCTTTCTTT. Encoded protein: CASSLGRGWAPEAFF. The chain recombines TRBV7-3 with TRBJ1-1; D remains unclear. V lost 2 bases and J lost 6, with 16 bases in between. This CDR3 has 15 residues. In germline, CDR1 is SGHTA, CDR2 FQGTGA.